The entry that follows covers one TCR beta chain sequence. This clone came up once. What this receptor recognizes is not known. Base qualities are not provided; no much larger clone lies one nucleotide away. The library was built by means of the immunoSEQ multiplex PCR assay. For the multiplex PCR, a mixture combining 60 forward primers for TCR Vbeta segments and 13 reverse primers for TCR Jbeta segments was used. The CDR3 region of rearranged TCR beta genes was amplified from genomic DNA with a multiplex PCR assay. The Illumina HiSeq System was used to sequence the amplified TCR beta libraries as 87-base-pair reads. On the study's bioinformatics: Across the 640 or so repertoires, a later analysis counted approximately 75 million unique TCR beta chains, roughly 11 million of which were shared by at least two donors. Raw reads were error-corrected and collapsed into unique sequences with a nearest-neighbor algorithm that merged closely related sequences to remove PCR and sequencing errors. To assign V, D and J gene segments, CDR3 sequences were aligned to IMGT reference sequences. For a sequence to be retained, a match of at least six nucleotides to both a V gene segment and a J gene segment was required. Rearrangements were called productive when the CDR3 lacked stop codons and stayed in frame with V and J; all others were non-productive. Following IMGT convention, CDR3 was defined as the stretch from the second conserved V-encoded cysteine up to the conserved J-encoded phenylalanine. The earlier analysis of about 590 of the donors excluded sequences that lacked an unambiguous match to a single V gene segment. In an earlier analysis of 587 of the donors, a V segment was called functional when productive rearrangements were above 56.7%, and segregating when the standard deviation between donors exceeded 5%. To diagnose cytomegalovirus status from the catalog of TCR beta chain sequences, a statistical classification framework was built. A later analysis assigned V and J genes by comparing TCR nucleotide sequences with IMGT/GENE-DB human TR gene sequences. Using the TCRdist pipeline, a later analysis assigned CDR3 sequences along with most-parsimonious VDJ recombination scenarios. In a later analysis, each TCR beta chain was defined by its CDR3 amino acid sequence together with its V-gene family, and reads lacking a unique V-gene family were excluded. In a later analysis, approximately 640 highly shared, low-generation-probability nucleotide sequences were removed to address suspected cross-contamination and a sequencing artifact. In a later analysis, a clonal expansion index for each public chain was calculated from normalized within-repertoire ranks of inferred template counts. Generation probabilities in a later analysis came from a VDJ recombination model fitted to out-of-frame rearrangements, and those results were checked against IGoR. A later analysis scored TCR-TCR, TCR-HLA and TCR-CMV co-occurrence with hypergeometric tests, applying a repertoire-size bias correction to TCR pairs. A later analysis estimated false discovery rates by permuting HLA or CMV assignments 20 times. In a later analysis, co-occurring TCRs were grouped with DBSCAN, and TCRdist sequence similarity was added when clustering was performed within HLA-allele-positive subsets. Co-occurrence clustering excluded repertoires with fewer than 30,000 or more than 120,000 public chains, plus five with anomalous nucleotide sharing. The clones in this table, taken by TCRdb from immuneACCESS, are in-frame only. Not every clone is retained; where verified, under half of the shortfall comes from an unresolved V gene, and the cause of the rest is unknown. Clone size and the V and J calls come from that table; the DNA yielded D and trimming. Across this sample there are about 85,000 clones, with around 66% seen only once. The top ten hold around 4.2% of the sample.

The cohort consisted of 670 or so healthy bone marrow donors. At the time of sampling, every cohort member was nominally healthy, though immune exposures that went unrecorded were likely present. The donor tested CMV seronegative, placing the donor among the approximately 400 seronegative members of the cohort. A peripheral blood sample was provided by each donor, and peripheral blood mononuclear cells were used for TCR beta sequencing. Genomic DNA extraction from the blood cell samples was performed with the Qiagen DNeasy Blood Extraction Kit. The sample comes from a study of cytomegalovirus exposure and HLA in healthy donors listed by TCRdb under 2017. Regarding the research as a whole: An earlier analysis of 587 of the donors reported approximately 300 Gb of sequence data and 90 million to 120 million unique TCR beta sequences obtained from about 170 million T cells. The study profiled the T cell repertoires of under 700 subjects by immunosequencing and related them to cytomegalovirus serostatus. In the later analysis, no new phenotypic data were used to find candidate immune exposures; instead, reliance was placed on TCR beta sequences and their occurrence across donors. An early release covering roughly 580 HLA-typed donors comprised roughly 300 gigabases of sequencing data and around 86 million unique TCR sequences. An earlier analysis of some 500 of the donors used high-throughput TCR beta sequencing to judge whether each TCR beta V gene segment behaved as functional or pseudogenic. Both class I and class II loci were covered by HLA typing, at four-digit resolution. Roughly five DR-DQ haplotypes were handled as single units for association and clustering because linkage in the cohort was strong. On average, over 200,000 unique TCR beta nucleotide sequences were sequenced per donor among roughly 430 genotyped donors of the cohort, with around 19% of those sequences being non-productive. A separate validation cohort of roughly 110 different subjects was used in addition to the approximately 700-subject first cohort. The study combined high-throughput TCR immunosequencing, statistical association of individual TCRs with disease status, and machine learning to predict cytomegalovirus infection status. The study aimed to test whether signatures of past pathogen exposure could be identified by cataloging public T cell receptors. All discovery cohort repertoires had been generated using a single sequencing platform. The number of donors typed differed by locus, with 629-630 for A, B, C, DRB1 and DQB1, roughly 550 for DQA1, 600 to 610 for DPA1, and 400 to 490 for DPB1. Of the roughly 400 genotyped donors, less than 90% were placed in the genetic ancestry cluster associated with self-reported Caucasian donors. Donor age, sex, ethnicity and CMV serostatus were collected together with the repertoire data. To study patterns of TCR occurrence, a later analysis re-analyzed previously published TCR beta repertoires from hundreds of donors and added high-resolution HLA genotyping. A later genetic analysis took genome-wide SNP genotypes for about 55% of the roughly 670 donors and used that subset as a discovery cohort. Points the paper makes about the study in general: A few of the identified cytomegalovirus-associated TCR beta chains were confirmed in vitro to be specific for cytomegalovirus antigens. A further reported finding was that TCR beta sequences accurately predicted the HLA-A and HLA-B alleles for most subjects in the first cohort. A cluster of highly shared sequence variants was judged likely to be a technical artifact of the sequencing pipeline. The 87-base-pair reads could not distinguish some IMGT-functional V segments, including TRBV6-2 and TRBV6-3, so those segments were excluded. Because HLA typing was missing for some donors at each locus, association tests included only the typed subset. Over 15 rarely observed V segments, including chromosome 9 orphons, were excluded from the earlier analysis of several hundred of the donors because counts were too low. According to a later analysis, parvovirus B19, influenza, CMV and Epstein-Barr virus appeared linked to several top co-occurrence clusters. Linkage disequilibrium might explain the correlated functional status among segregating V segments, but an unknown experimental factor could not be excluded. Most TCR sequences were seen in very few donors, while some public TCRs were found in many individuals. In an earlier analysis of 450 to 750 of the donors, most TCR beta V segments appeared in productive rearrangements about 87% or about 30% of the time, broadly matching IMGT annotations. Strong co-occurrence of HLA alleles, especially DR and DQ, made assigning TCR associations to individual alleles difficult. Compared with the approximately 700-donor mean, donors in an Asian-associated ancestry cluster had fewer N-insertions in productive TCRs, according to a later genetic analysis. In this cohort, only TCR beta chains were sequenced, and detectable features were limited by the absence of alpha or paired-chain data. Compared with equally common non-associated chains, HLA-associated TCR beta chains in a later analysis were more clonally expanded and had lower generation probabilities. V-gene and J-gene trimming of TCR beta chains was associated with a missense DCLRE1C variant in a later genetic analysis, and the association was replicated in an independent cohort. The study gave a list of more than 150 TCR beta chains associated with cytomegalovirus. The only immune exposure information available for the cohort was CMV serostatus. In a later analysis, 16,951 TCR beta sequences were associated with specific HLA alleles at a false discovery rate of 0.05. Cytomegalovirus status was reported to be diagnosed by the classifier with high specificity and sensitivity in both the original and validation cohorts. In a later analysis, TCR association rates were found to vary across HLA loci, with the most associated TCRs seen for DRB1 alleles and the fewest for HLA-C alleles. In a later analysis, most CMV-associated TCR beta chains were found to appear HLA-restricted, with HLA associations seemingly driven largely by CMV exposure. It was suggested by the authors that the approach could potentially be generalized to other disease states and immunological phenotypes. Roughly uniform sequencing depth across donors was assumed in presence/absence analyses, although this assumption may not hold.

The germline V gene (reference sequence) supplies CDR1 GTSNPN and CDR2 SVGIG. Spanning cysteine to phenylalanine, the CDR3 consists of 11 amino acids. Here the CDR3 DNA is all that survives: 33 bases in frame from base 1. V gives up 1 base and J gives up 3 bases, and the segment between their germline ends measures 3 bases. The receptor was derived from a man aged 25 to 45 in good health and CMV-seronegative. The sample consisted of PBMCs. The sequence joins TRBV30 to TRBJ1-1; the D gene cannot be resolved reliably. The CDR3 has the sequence CAWSEHTEAFF. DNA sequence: TGTGCCTGGAGTGAGCACACTGAAGCTTTCTTT. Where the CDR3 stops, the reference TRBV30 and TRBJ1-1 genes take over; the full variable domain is SQTIHQWPATLVQPVGSPLSLECTVEGTSNPNLYWYRQAAGRGLQLLFYSVGIGQISSEVPQNLSASRPQDRQFILSSKKLLLSDSGFYLCAWSEHTEAFFGQGTRLTVV.